This T cell receptor beta chain was sequenced in a study of response to subunit inactivated influenza vaccine. Whole-study findings and limits: T cells newly recruited by each seasonal influenza vaccination are few, the authors suggested.

TCRdb used MiXCR to reprocess the RT-PCR reads, holding one entry per CDR3 protein. The table records more than 700,000 distinct CDR3 sequences, less than 25% of them present only once. This clonotype was detected a few times. Its antigen is not identified. The receptor comes from a man over 45 who received an inactivated influenza vaccine. Specimen: PBMCs from blood, collected approximately 5 days after vaccination.

The chain's CDR3 is CAISESARGNGEQFF. As DNA, the CDR3 is TGTGCCATCAGTGAGTCGGCCAGAGGAAATGGGGAGCAGTTCTTC. The chain is built from TRBV10-3 and TRBJ2-1, with D unresolved. There are 15 residues in the CDR3. CDR1 ENHRY and CDR2 SYGVKD come from the germline V gene. V dropped 0 bases and J dropped 10 bases, with 16 bases sitting between them.